This is a list of T cell receptor beta chains from one sample in a study of blood T cell repertoires in COVID-19. This table comes from immunoSEQ multiplex PCR, and its TCRdb copy is limited to in-frame clones, with some not included. The table records roughly 330,000 clones, over 80% of them present only once. The material sequenced was PBMCs or T cells enriched from blood (not recorded which). The source of these receptors is a man aged 30-40 years who had recovered from COVID-19. The CDR3 runs from the conserved cysteine through the conserved F or W. The order of the fields is clone size, D gene, V gene, J gene, CDR3 protein, CDR3 DNA. D genes are given only for firm matches. Clone size is given for some rows only: seen once, a few or many times, or a class if the clone is expanded.

NA	NA	TRBV28	TRBJ1-2	CASTLPGLRGYTF	TGTGCCAGCACCCTCCCGGGTTTGAGGGGCTACACCTTC
many	TRBD1	TRBV5-1	TRBJ1-4	CASSRWGDRGTNEKLFF	TGCGCCAGCAGCCGTTGGGGGGACAGGGGAACTAATGAAAAACTGTTTTTT
NA	NA	TRBV30	TRBJ1-5	CAWSRNSNQPQHF	TGTGCCTGGTCCAGAAATAGCAATCAGCCCCAGCATTTT
NA	TRBD2	TRBV27	TRBJ2-7	CASSLSLAGRLTEYF	TGTGCCAGCAGTTTATCGCTAGCGGGGAGACTTACGGAGTACTTC
NA	NA	TRBV6-4	TRBJ1-5	CASSAGMGQPQHF	TGTGCCAGCAGTGCAGGGATGGGACAGCCCCAGCATTTT
NA	TRBD1	TRBV4-1	TRBJ2-1	CASSQDVDRELHNEQFF	TGCGCCAGCAGCCAAGATGTGGACAGGGAGTTACACAATGAGCAGTTCTTC
NA	NA	TRBV28	TRBJ1-2	CASSLRGMLANYGYTF	TGTGCCAGCAGTTTACGCGGAATGCTAGCTAACTATGGCTACACCTTC
NA	TRBD1	TRBV2	TRBJ1-2	CASSEWDRRANYGYTF	TGTGCCAGCAGTGAATGGGACAGGCGCGCTAACTATGGCTACACCTTC
NA	TRBD2	TRBV28	TRBJ2-5	CASSSQRGTSGGPGETQYF	TGTGCCAGCAGTTCCCAACGGGGGACTAGCGGGGGTCCAGGGGAGACCCAGTACTTC
once	TRBD2	TRBV10-3	TRBJ2-7	CAISPQGGGEYEQYF	TGTGCCATCAGTCCCCAGGGCGGGGGGGAGTACGAGCAGTACTTC
NA	NA	TRBV19	TRBJ1-1	CACIGYTEAFF	TGTGCCTGTATCGGGTACACTGAAGCTTTCTTT
NA	TRBD1	TRBV5-1	TRBJ2-3	CASSPGQSTDTQYF	TGCGCCAGCAGCCCGGGACAGAGCACAGATACGCAGTATTTT
NA	NA	TRBV9	TRBJ2-7	CASSVQGSEQYF	TGTGCCAGCAGCGTACAGGGTTCCGAGCAGTACTTC
few	TRBD2	TRBV7-9	TRBJ2-5	CASSGGASGGKETQYF	TGTGCCAGCTCGGGTGGGGCTAGCGGAGGTAAAGAGACCCAGTACTTC
NA	TRBD1	TRBV28	TRBJ2-7	CASSHGTGFYEQYF	TGTGCCAGCAGTCACGGGACAGGGTTCTACGAGCAGTACTTC
NA	NA	TRBV25-1	TRBJ1-5	CASSEKGSSNQPQHF	TGTGCCAGCAGTGAAAAGGGGTCTAGCAATCAGCCCCAGCATTTT
NA	NA	TRBV19	TRBJ2-7	CASSIAAGPYEQYF	TGTGCCAGTAGTATAGCGGCGGGGCCCTACGAGCAGTACTTC
NA	NA	TRBV29-1	TRBJ1-2	CSAMGLSYGYTF	TGCAGCGCTATGGGACTTTCTTATGGCTACACCTTC
NA	NA	TRBV4-1	TRBJ1-6	CASSQEVASYNSPLHF	TGCGCCAGCAGCCAAGAGGTGGCCTCCTATAATTCACCCCTCCACTTT
NA	TRBD1	TRBV19	TRBJ1-5	CASNVPRGQAGNQPQHF	TGTGCCAGTAATGTTCCCAGGGGGCAGGCAGGCAATCAGCCCCAGCATTTT
NA	NA	TRBV4-2	TRBJ1-5	CASSQEDTSNQPQHF	TGTGCCAGCAGCCAAGAGGACACAAGCAATCAGCCCCAGCATTTT
NA	TRBD2	TRBV2	TRBJ2-7	CASSESGTRVSEQYF	TGTGCCAGCAGTGAAAGTGGGACTAGAGTTAGCGAGCAGTACTTC
NA	TRBD1	TRBV7-9	TRBJ1-2	CASSITGTGGLSTF	TGTGCCAGCAGCATCACCGGGACAGGGGGTTTAAGTACCTTC
NA	TRBD1	TRBV9	TRBJ2-5	CASSTGGLLETQYF	TGTGCCAGTTCGACAGGGGGACTCCTGGAGACCCAGTACTTC
once	TRBD1	TRBV27	TRBJ2-2	CASSRYRGNTGELFF	TGTGCCAGCAGTCGATACAGGGGGAACACCGGGGAGCTGTTTTTT
NA	NA	TRBV27	TRBJ2-7	CASSLSQTPLEQYF	TGTGCCAGCAGTTTAAGTCAGACTCCACTCGAGCAGTACTTC
NA	TRBD1	TRBV5-4	TRBJ1-2	CASSWGDSPYGYTF	TGTGCCAGCAGCTGGGGGGACAGTCCCTATGGCTACACCTTC
NA	NA	TRBV7-2	TRBJ1-2	CASSLGGRAVGYTF	TGTGCCAGCAGCTTAGGAGGCAGAGCGGTCGGCTACACCTTC
NA	NA	TRBV15	TRBJ2-1	CATSSEWNEQFF	TGTGCCACCAGCAGCGAGTGGAATGAGCAGTTCTTC
NA	NA	TRBV6-5	TRBJ1-1	CASSYDRGNTEAFF	TGTGCCAGCAGCTACGACAGAGGGAACACTGAAGCTTTCTTT
NA	TRBD2	TRBV6-5	TRBJ2-1	CASSRTSGNNEQFF	TGTGCCAGCAGCCGGACTAGCGGGAACAATGAGCAGTTCTTC
NA	NA	TRBV18	TRBJ2-5	CASSPRIAQYQETQYF	TGTGCCAGCTCACCACGGATAGCTCAGTACCAAGAGACCCAGTACTTC
few	TRBD1	TRBV2	TRBJ1-1	CASIDRDRATEAFF	TGTGCCAGCATCGACCGGGACAGGGCCACTGAAGCTTTCTTT
NA	TRBD1	TRBV27	TRBJ1-5	CASRPGTASNQPQHF	TGTGCCAGCAGACCTGGGACAGCTAGCAATCAGCCCCAGCATTTT
NA	TRBD2	TRBV6-5	TRBJ2-7	CASRGGGASYEQYF	TGTGCCAGCAGGGGGGGAGGGGCCTCCTACGAGCAGTACTTC
NA	TRBD1	TRBV2	TRBJ1-5	CASTGGRQPQHF	TGTGCCAGCACAGGGGGTAGGCAGCCCCAGCATTTT
NA	NA	TRBV2	TRBJ1-1	CASSGQIMNTEAFF	TGTGCCAGCAGTGGACAGATCATGAACACTGAAGCTTTCTTT
NA	NA	TRBV5-1	TRBJ2-7	CASSATRGEQYF	TGCGCCAGCAGCGCCACTAGAGGCGAGCAGTACTTC
NA	NA	TRBV7-9	TRBJ1-2	CASSYQGNYGYTF	TGTGCCAGCAGCTACCAGGGGAACTATGGCTACACCTTC
NA	NA	TRBV9	TRBJ2-3	CASSVSPQDTQYF	TGTGCCAGCAGCGTATCCCCCCAAGATACGCAGTATTTT
NA	NA	TRBV18	TRBJ1-2	CASSPQAGIYGYTF	TGTGCCAGCTCACCACAGGCAGGCATCTATGGCTACACCTTC
NA	TRBD1	TRBV6-5	TRBJ2-7	CAGMGLGTGGDEQYF	TGTGCCGGAATGGGTCTAGGGACAGGGGGCGACGAGCAGTACTTC
NA	NA	TRBV30	TRBJ1-6	CAWSVRGMNSPLHF	TGTGCCTGGAGTGTGAGGGGGATGAATTCACCCCTCCACTTT
NA	NA	TRBV4-1	TRBJ2-1	CASSYTRRGGDEQFF	TGCGCCAGCAGCTACACTAGGAGGGGTGGGGATGAGCAGTTCTTC
NA	TRBD1	TRBV19	TRBJ1-5	CASTKTGVRNQPQHF	TGTGCCAGTACCAAGACAGGGGTGCGCAATCAGCCCCAGCATTTT
once	NA	TRBV2	TRBJ1-1	CASSTGFTEAFF	TGTGCCAGCAGCACAGGGTTCACTGAAGCTTTCTTT
NA	NA	TRBV30	TRBJ1-5	CAWSSPGNQPQHF	TGTGCCTGGAGCAGCCCCGGGAATCAGCCCCAGCATTTT
NA	TRBD2	TRBV6-1	TRBJ2-2	CASSVGLAGGPSTGELFF	TGTGCCAGCAGTGTTGGACTAGCGGGGGGGCCTTCGACCGGGGAGCTGTTTTTT
NA	TRBD1	TRBV2	TRBJ1-5	CASSPGQNQPQHF	TGTGCCAGCAGTCCGGGACAGAATCAGCCCCAGCATTTT
NA	TRBD2	TRBV28	TRBJ2-5	CASSFLAGVTQETQYF	TGTGCCAGCAGTTTTTTAGCGGGGGTCACCCAAGAGACCCAGTACTTC
NA	TRBD1	TRBV10-2	TRBJ1-1	CASGSPGGDTEAFF	TGCGCCAGCGGTTCACCAGGGGGAGACACTGAAGCTTTCTTT
NA	NA	TRBV30	TRBJ2-7	CAWSQTYEQYF	TGTGCCTGGAGTCAGACCTACGAGCAGTACTTC
NA	NA	TRBV3-1/TRBV3-2	TRBJ1-1	CASSQQFLDRNTEAFF	TGTGCCAGCAGCCAACAATTCCTGGACAGGAACACTGAAGCTTTCTTT
NA	NA	TRBV6-5	TRBJ2-5	CASRDQETQYF	TGTGCCAGCCGGGACCAAGAGACCCAGTACTTC
NA	TRBD2	TRBV5-1	TRBJ2-3	CASSLATLAGGRDTQYF	TGCGCCAGCAGCTTGGCCACGCTAGCGGGGGGGCGAGATACGCAGTATTTT
NA	NA	TRBV15	TRBJ1-4	CATSRPLEAQLFF	TGTGCCACCAGCAGACCCCTTGAAGCCCAACTGTTTTTT